The source of this T cell receptor beta chain is a study of early T cells in non-severe SARS-CoV-2 infection. The wider study: The input, bulk RNA from unsorted whole blood, was sequenced, and chains were unpaired.

Regarding the study as a whole: VDJdb matching, biased toward anti-spike CD8 responses, missed private and CD4 specificities.

This clonotype has only a few counts. Its antigen is unidentified. Unique molecular identifiers (one per individual cDNA molecule) were attached. TCRdb re-called the 5' RACE reads through MiXCR, storing one row per CDR3 protein. The sample has about 98,000 distinct CDR3 sequences, 11% seen once; the top ten hold around 5.4%. The TCR sequence derives from an adult who was a healthcare worker with PCR-confirmed SARS-CoV-2 infection or an uninfected control (not recorded which). The sample comprised whole blood.

CDR3 DNA: TGTGCCAGCGGAAAGGGACAAGCGTACCAAGAGACCCAGTACTTC. It is translated as CASGKGQAYQETQYF. This sequence joins TRBV7-9 and TRBJ2-5; D might be TRBD1 (6 bases). The CDR3 spans 15 residues. Trimming shortened V by 8 bases and J by 0 bases, and 16 bases separated the two germline ends. The germline CDR1 and CDR2 sequences are SEHNR and FQNEAQ (reference sequence).